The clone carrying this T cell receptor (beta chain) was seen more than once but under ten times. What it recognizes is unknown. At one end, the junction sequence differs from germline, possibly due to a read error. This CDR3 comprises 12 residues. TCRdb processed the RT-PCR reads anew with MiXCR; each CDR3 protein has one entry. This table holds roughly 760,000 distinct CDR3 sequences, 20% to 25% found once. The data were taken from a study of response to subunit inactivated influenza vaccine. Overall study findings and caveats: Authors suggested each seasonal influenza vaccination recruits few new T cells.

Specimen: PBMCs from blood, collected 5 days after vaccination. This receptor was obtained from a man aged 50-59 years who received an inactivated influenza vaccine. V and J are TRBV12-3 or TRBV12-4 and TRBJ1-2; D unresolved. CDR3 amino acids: CASSLDGFRPEF. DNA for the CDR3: TGTGCCAGCAGTTTAGACGGATTTAGACCCGAATTC.